The 22 T cell receptor beta chains reported below all come from one sample, sequenced in a study of PD-1 blockade in classical Hodgkin lymphoma (dated by TCRdb to the early 2020s). Library preparation used the immunoSEQ multiplex PCR assay. TCRdb retrieved this table from immuneACCESS and kept in-frame rearrangements only. Not all clones are present; in checked studies, unresolved V genes account for under half, and no reason is known for the remainder. A total of roughly 150,000 clones appear in this sample, about four fifths of them only once. Clones ranked in the top ten supply 7.5% to 10% of the sample. The label giving this sample's time point can be read as: cycle 2 day 1 (C2D1) of nivolumab. Relapse after autologous stem cell transplantation had occurred in all trial patients, and cohorts A, B and C were distinguished by prior brentuximab vedotin exposure. The source was peripheral blood mononuclear cells (PBMCs), collected before the second cycle of nivolumab. These receptors were taken from a human donor with classical Hodgkin lymphoma.

This rearrangement joins TRBV7-2 to TRBJ2-1; 9 bases are shared with TRBD2. Germline loops: CDR1 SGHTA, CDR2 FQGNSA. V gave up 5 bases and J gave up 7 bases; unmatched junction bases: 12. This CDR3 is built from 16 residues. CDR3 DNA sequence: TGTGCCAGCAGCAAATCCCCGGGACTAGCTTGGAATGAGCAGTTCTTC. Translation gives CASSKSPGLAWNEQFF.

The gene calls are TRBV28 and TRBJ1-5; tentative D call: TRBD1 (6 bases). Trimming pared 8 bases from V and 0 bases from J, leaving 8 bases between. The CDR3 extends over 13 amino acids. Germline CDR1 and CDR2: MDHEN and SYDVKM. The DNA of the CDR3 is TGTGCCAGCCGGGACACTAGCAATCAGCCCCAGCATTTT. Residues: CASRDTSNQPQHF.

This clone was recorded only once. The rearrangement uses TRBV7-3 and TRBJ2-1; weak D call: TRBD1 (6 bases). Germline V lookup: CDR1 SGHTA, CDR2 FQGTGA. This CDR3 has 15 residues. V was clipped by 2 bases and J by 4 bases, with 12 bases between them. In DNA form, the CDR3 reads TGTGCCAGCAGCTTACAGGGGTTTCGTTACAATGAGCAGTTCTTC. The encoded protein is CASSLQGFRYNEQFF.

This sequence joins TRBV6-1 and TRBJ1-1; TRBD1 is a possible D gene (5 bases). The CDR3 extends over 14 amino acids. The germline V gene encodes CDR1 MNHNS and CDR2 SASEGT. The V end was cut by 5 bases, the J end by 0 bases, with 10 bases between. The CDR3 reads CASSWGRMNTEAFF. The CDR3 nucleotides are TGTGCCAGCAGTTGGGGCAGGATGAACACTGAAGCTTTCTTT.

The chain carries TRBV27 and TRBJ2-7; D remains unclear. This CDR3 spans 13 amino acids. V lost 4 bases to trimming and J lost 3 bases, with 10 bases between them. CDR1 and CDR2 (germline): MNHEY, SMNVEV (reference sequence). The CDR3 here is CASSSYFDYEQYF. In DNA form, the CDR3 reads TGTGCCAGCAGTTCGTACTTCGACTACGAGCAGTACTTC.

This clone was observed a handful of times. The rearrangement joins TRBV1 to TRBJ2-5; TRBD2 is taken as the D call from the table, unchecked against the DNA. TRBV1 corresponds to a pseudogene. CDR3 length equals 16 residues. Here the CDR3 reads CTSSQVLAGGGETQYF. The CDR3 region has the DNA TGCACCAGCAGCCAAGTACTAGCGGGGGGCGGAGAGACCCAGTACTTC.

The chain uses TRBV5-4 and TRBJ2-1; unclear D gene. The CDR3 covers 18 residues. From germline, CDR1 is SGHNT and CDR2 YYREEE (reference sequence). Trimming removed 0 bases from V and 0 bases from J, with 16 bases in between. For the CDR3, the DNA is TGTGCCAGCAGCTTGGGAGGATTTGCGGCCGTCTCCTACAATGAGCAGTTCTTC. It specifies CASSLGGFAAVSYNEQFF.

The rearrangement uses TRBV5-1 and TRBJ2-3, with D tentatively TRBD1 or TRBD2 (5 bases each). V dropped 6 bases and J dropped 2 bases, with 16 bases sitting between them. This CDR3 spans 15 amino acids. Germline V gene lookup returns CDR1 SGHRS and CDR2 YFSETQ. Here the CDR3 reads CASTPDGTLTDTQYF. The CDR3 DNA reads as TGCGCCAGCACCCCCGACGGGACCCTCACAGATACGCAGTATTTT.

This chain uses TRBV9 with TRBJ2-1, with D possibly matching TRBD2 (6 bases). This CDR3 region has 15 residues. Trimming removed 0 bases from V and 3 bases from J, with 10 bases in between. Germline assignment: CDR1 SGDLS and CDR2 YYNGEE. Written as DNA, the CDR3 is TGTGCCAGCAGCGTAGCGGGAGCCGGCTACAATGAGCAGTTCTTC. It translates to CASSVAGAGYNEQFF.

The V gene is TRBV2, the J gene TRBJ2-7; 9 bases are a match to TRBD1. The CDR3 is 13 amino acids. J gave up 3 bases and V 5 bases, and 2 bases lay outside the gene matches. Germline V gene data show CDR1 as SNHLY and CDR2 as FYNNEI. For the CDR3, the DNA is TGTGCCAGCAGTAGGGACAGGGACTACGAGCAGTACTTC. Translated: CASSRDRDYEQYF.

The J gene is TRBJ2-5, the V gene TRBV27, with D tentatively TRBD1 or TRBD2 (5 bases each). CDR1 MNHEY and CDR2 SMNVEV come from the germline V gene (reference sequence). Trimming removed 5 bases from V and 0 bases from J, with 10 bases in between. The CDR3 is 14 residues long. CDR3 in DNA: TGTGCCAGCAGTACCGGGACCAACCAAGAGACCCAGTACTTC. It encodes CASSTGTNQETQYF.

The chain combines TRBV4-3 with TRBJ2-1, with 12 bases lining up with TRBD1. Looked up from germline, CDR1 is LGHNA and CDR2 is YSLEER. J gave up 7 bases and V 3 bases, and 7 bases lay outside the gene matches. This CDR3 is 16 amino acids long. CDR3 in amino acids: CASSHGTGGVGNEQFF. DNA for the CDR3: TGCGCCAGCAGCCATGGGACAGGGGGCGTCGGGAATGAGCAGTTCTTC.

The chain joins TRBV6-5 to TRBJ1-1; 7 bases match TRBD1. Looked up from germline, CDR1 is MNHEY and CDR2 is SVGAGI. V shed 6 bases, J shed 3 bases, and the junction held 10 bases outside the gene matches. The CDR3 contains 15 residues. The CDR3 here is CASRSSGTDYTEAFF. The CDR3 bases are TGTGCCAGCAGGTCTTCCGGGACAGACTACACTGAAGCTTTCTTT.

This clone was seen more than once but under ten times. This chain joins TRBV7-9 and TRBJ1-4; 10 positions agree with TRBD1. Germline CDR1 and CDR2: SEHNR and FQNEAQ (reference sequence). The CDR3 sequence is 18 residues long. Trimming at V came to 5 bases and at J to 0 bases, leaving 9 bases not matched to a gene. CDR3 nucleotide sequence: TGTGCCAGCAGCCACCGGGACAGGGGATGGGCAACTAATGAAAAACTGTTTTTT. It translates to CASSHRDRGWATNEKLFF. The full variable domain, completed using reference TRBV7-9 and TRBJ1-4, is DTGVSQNPRHKITKRGQNVTFRCDPISEHNRLYWYRQTLGQGPEFLTYFQNEAQLEKSRLLSDRFSAERPKGSFSTLEIQRTEQGDSAMYLCASSHRDRGWATNEKLFFGSGTQLSVL.

The V call is TRBV6-1, the J call TRBJ2-7; tentatively, D is TRBD1 or TRBD2 (5 bases each). V was clipped by 5 bases and J by 2 bases, with 16 bases between them. Looked up from germline, CDR1 is MNHNS and CDR2 is SASEGT. The CDR3 covers 15 residues. CDR3 sequence (DNA): TGTGCCAGCAGTTTGGGTGGGACCTTCCCCTACGAGCAGTACTTC. Protein product: CASSLGGTFPYEQYF.

The V gene is TRBV6-1, the J gene TRBJ1-1; D remains unclear. Germline-derived CDR1 and CDR2 are MNHNS and SASEGT. The CDR3 consists of 15 residues. Deletions cut 0 bases from V and 2 bases from J, with 10 bases between. The CDR3 coding sequence is TGTGCCAGCAGTGAAGCCCCGGGATATAACACTGAAGCTTTCTTT. Translation: CASSEAPGYNTEAFF.

V usage is TRBV27 and J usage is TRBJ2-7, with D unresolved. V was pared by 6 bases and J by 7 bases, with 16 bases between. The CDR3 contains 13 residues. From germline, CDR1 is MNHEY and CDR2 SMNVEV (reference sequence). The CDR3 protein is CASRPLMNNEQYF. DNA for the CDR3: TGTGCCAGCAGGCCCCTAATGAATAATGAGCAGTACTTC.

The gene calls are TRBV5-4 and TRBJ1-4, with 9 positions matching TRBD1. The CDR3 is made up of 18 amino acids. After removal of 4 bases from V and 0 bases from J, the junction contained 10 bases not matched to a gene. CDR1 SGHNT and CDR2 YYREEE come from the germline V gene (reference sequence). CDR3 protein: CASSQETDRGTTNEKLFF. CDR3 DNA: TGTGCCAGCAGCCAAGAAACGGACAGGGGTACAACTAATGAAAAACTGTTTTTT.

This chain uses TRBV4-3 with TRBJ2-1; 8 bases map to TRBD1. Unmatched junction bases numbered 9, after V lost 4 bases and J lost 7 bases. CDR1 is LGHNA and CDR2 is YSLEER in the germline V gene. The CDR3 has 15 amino acids. CDR3 sequence reads: CASSRSDRGGNEQFF. The DNA for the CDR3 is TGCGCCAGCAGCCGGTCCGACAGGGGCGGGAATGAGCAGTTCTTC.

The CDR3 sequence is CASSQNLDTEAFF. DNA for the CDR3: TGTGCCAGCAGCCAAAATTTGGACACTGAAGCTTTCTTT. The V call is TRBV14, the J call TRBJ1-1; D unclear. Germline CDR1 is SGHDN and CDR2 is FVKESK. V was trimmed by 2 bases and J by 3 bases, leaving 7 bases between them. CDR3 length equals 13 residues.

This clone has more than one count but fewer than ten. The junction does not match germline at one end; this may be a read error. V is TRBV27 and J is TRBJ2-1, with TRBD1 matching 8 bases. From germline, CDR1 is MNHEY and CDR2 SMNVEV (reference sequence). The CDR3 extends over 14 amino acids. The chain's CDR3 is CASSLDRVYDEQFF. DNA of the CDR3: TGTGCCAGCAGTTTGGACAGGGTCTACGATGAGCAGTTCTTC.

The chain has TRBV5-1 and TRBJ2-1; no clear D. Germline CDR1 and CDR2: SGHRS and YFSETQ. The CDR3 extends over 13 amino acids. The V and J ends lost 0 bases and 8 bases respectively, with 9 bases between them. CDR3 in amino acids: CASSLGGSDEQFF. The CDR3 DNA sequence: TGCGCCAGCAGCTTGGGCGGATCTGATGAGCAGTTCTTC.